The 3 T cell receptor beta chains in this list originate from one sample, sequenced in a study of STAT3 mutations in large granular lymphocyte leukemia (dated by TCRdb to the late 2010s). Antigens for these TCRs are unknown. Overall study outcomes, separate from this receptor: At least one immunodominant TCRbeta clonotype was present in every T-LGLL patient, and multiple immunodominant subclonotypes appeared in about half of the T-LGLL patients.

The library was made by the immunoSEQ multiplex PCR assay. Not all clones reach the TCRdb copy of this immuneACCESS table, which keeps in-frame sequences only. Checked studies attribute under half of the gap to unresolved V genes and leave the rest unexplained. Within this sample are around 17,000 clones, with 70% to 90% of them counted one time only. Roughly 9% of the sample lies in the top ten. Sequencing was performed on peripheral blood mononuclear cells. These receptors all come from a man aged 45 to 65 with T-cell large granular lymphocyte leukemia. Some clones in this sample may be carry-over from other donors' samples. The age is the age at diagnosis.

The chain employs TRBV6-6 and TRBJ1-5; D is ambiguous. V gave up 6 bases and J gave up 12 bases, with 21 bases separating them. The germline CDR1 and CDR2 sequences are MNHNY and SVGAGI (reference sequence). This CDR3 is 14 amino acids long. CDR3 DNA: TGTGCCAGCAGCTTGCCCGGGTCCTTTCAGATCCAGCATTTT. Translation: CASSLPGSFQIQHF.

The CDR3 loop is CASSKRLAGGTNEQFF. The CDR3, as DNA: TGCGCCAGCAGCAAGAGACTAGCGGGGGGAACTAATGAGCAGTTCTTC. The chain employs TRBV5-1 and TRBJ2-1, with 13 bases identical to TRBD2. This CDR3 has 16 amino acids. Germline trimming cut 4 bases from V and 7 bases from J; bases unmatched to any gene: 8. Germline values: CDR1 SGHRS, CDR2 YFSETQ.

The chain carries TRBV30 and TRBJ2-3; TRBD2 agrees at 9 bases. Germline V gives CDR1 GTSNPN, CDR2 SVGIG (reference sequence). This CDR3 region has 16 residues. The trim removed 3 bases at V and 7 bases at J, leaving 14 bases unmatched. In nucleotides, the CDR3 is TGTGCCTGGAGCGCGGGGGTTGGCGGGAGGGCGAATACGCAGTATTTT. This codes for CAWSAGVGGRANTQYF.